These 3 T cell receptor beta chains share one sample of origin, sequenced in a study of T cells after yellow fever vaccination. A single record per CDR3 protein comes from TCRdb applying MiXCR to the 5' RACE reads. The sample contains nearly 300,000 distinct CDR3 sequences, 8.7% of which appear only once. The sample in question was CD4+ T cells sorted from PBMCs, obtained 5 days after the yellow fever booster vaccination. The source of these receptors is a man aged 18 to 29 who received the YFV17D yellow fever vaccine.

The chain employs TRBV4-2 and TRBJ1-2; D may be TRBD1 (5 bases). The CDR3 sequence is 16 residues long. CDR1 is LGHNA, CDR2 YNFKEQ, per germline. The V end was cut by 1 base, the J end by 2 bases, with 14 bases between. CDR3 nucleotides: TGTGCCAGCAGCCAAGGGTCCCGGGCAGGGAACTATGGCTACACCTTC. Encoded protein: CASSQGSRAGNYGYTF.

This clonotype was seen more than once but under ten times. The chain recombines TRBV20-1 with TRBJ2-3; 12 positions agree with TRBD2. CDR3 size: 17 residues. Germline V lookup: CDR1 DFQATT, CDR2 SNEGSKA (reference sequence). The trim removed 4 bases at V and 4 bases at J, leaving 12 bases unmatched. As DNA, the CDR3 is TGCAGTGCTATGGCCCCTAGCGGGGGGGCCGAAGCAGATACGCAGTATTTT. It translates to CSAMAPSGGAEADTQYF.

This chain joins TRBV5-6 and TRBJ2-1, with 8 bases fitting TRBD2. The CDR3 sequence is 13 residues long. The J segment lost 14 bases and the V segment lost 4 bases, leaving 11 bases of the junction unmatched. Germline CDR1 reads SGHDT; CDR2 reads YYEEEE. This chain's CDR3 is CASSLAGRVEKFF. In nucleotides, the CDR3 is TGTGCCAGCAGCCTAGCGGGTAGGGTGGAGAAGTTCTTC.